What follows are 32 T cell receptor beta chains derived from one specimen sequenced in a study of T cells in Graves' hyperthyroidism and ophthalmopathy (dated by TCRdb to between 2017 and 2020). The library was obtained by multiplex PCR. Sequencing was performed on an Illumina HiSeq 2000. The TCR beta CDR3 regions were amplified from the RNA transcripts. The first round of RT-PCR for the TCR CDR3 was performed with the HTBI primer set and the Qiagen OneStep RT-PCR kit. The public sequencing data were trimmed at Q25 with fastp and processed into clonotypes with MiXCR by TCRdb, which kept only in-frame beta chains. Here each entry gathers all rows of one CDR3 protein and keeps the most common genes and DNA. The sample table lists around 760,000 distinct CDR3 sequences, roughly a third of them with a count of one. The top ten hold around 30% of the sample. The specimen sequenced was blood. The source of these receptors is a woman aged 40 to 50 with Graves' hyperthyroidism.

This clonotype was observed a few times. The chain links TRBV13 to TRBJ2-5; no clear D gene. This CDR3 contains 15 residues. CDR1 PRHDT and CDR2 FYEKMQ come from the germline V gene (reference sequence). Trimming cost V 3 bases and J 0 bases, with 11 bases left between them. The CDR3 bases are TGTGCCAGCAGCTTGGGCCGAAGGTACCAAGAGACCCAGTACTTC. Its protein product is CASSLGRRYQETQYF.

This clonotype was seen at least ten times. The chain has TRBV24-1 and TRBJ2-5; 7 bases are shared with TRBD1. Germline V gene data show CDR1 as KGHDR and CDR2 as SFDVKD. The CDR3 runs to 13 residues. V lost 9 bases and J lost 2; bases outside the gene matches: 5. CDR3 sequence: CATGEGQQETQYF. CDR3 sequence (DNA): TGTGCCACCGGAGAGGGACAGCAAGAGACCCAGTACTTC.

This clonotype occurred a few times. The chain has TRBV7-9 and TRBJ1-3; D possibly corresponds to TRBD1 (5 bases). The length of the CDR3 is 17 residues. V lost 1 base and J lost 2, with 15 bases in between. Germline V CDR1 and CDR2: SEHNR, FQNEAQ (reference sequence). CDR3 DNA: TGTGCCAGCAGCTTAGAGATGCCCGGGACGGCTGGAAACACCATATATTTT. Its protein product is CASSLEMPGTAGNTIYF. The whole variable domain, remainder taken from reference TRBV7-9 and TRBJ1-3, is DTGVSQNPRHKITKRGQNVTFRCDPISEHNRLYWYRQTLGQGPEFLTYFQNEAQLEKSRLLSDRFSAERPKGSFSTLEIQRTEQGDSAMYLCASSLEMPGTAGNTIYFGEGSWLTVV.

V and J are TRBV12-3 or TRBV12-4 and TRBJ2-7; D is possibly TRBD1 (6 bases). Trimming stripped 8 bases from V and 8 bases from J, with 13 bases between. The CDR3 totals 11 residues. CDR3 DNA: TGTGCCAGCCACTACCGGGACAAGCAGTACTTC. Translating gives CASHYRDKQYF.

V is TRBV19 and J is TRBJ1-2; D may be TRBD1 (6 bases). Trimming pared 4 bases from V and 5 bases from J, leaving 14 bases between. Germline V gene sequence: CDR1 LNHDA, CDR2 SQIVND (reference sequence). The CDR3 loop spans 14 amino acids. This CDR3 is CASSTYRDGYGYTF. The CDR3 nucleotides read TGTGCCAGTAGTACATACAGGGATGGGTATGGCTACACCTTC.

This clonotype was counted ten times or more. The chain has TRBV12-3 or TRBV12-4 and TRBJ1-1; tentative D call: TRBD1 (5 bases). The CDR3 extends over 13 amino acids. V gave up 5 bases and J gave up 3 bases, with 10 bases separating them. The CDR3 reads CASSPGGHTEAFF. The CDR3, as DNA: TGTGCCAGCAGTCCGGGGGGACACACTGAAGCTTTCTTT.

This clonotype was detected many times. The J gene is TRBJ2-5, the V gene TRBV5-4, with 7 bases matching TRBD1. Germline V gene sequence: CDR1 SGHNT, CDR2 YYREEE (reference sequence). The CDR3 covers 14 residues. The ends lost 6 bases at V and 2 bases at J; junction bases unmatched: 7. The CDR3 DNA follows: TGTGCCAGCACCGAGGGACAGACACAAGAGACCCAGTACTTC. This encodes CASTEGQTQETQYF.

Concerning this clonotype itself: Relative to the germline gene, one junction end is altered; a read error may explain this. V and J are TRBV20-1 and TRBJ2-3; D remains unclear. Germline CDR1 DFQATT, CDR2 SNEGSKA (reference sequence). This CDR3 is built from 13 residues. The CDR3 here is CSASSEGTDTQYF. CDR3 bases: TGCAGTGCTAGCTCCGAAGGCACAGATACCCAGTATTTT.

The V gene is TRBV5-1, the J gene TRBJ1-5; the match to TRBD1 covers 8 bases. After removal of 3 bases from V and 3 bases from J, the junction contained 5 bases not matched to a gene. From germline, CDR1 is SGHRS and CDR2 YFSETQ. CDR3 length: 15 amino acids. CDR3 DNA: TGCGCCAGCAGCTCGACAGGGGCCTACAATCAGCCCCAGCATTTT. Amino acids: CASSSTGAYNQPQHF.

The V call is TRBV7-2, the J call TRBJ2-7, with 10 bases fitting TRBD2. Germline V lookup: CDR1 SGHTA, CDR2 FQGNSA. This CDR3 is 16 amino acids long. V lost 6 bases to trimming and J lost 3 bases; unmatched junction nucleotides: 11. This chain's CDR3 is CASRGLAAPPFYEQYF. The CDR3 bases are TGTGCCAGCAGAGGACTAGCGGCCCCCCCGTTCTACGAGCAGTACTTC.

This clonotype came up a few times. The V call is TRBV20-1, the J call TRBJ1-2; D is ambiguous. The V end was cut by 3 bases, the J end by 5 bases, with 13 bases between. This CDR3 has 13 amino acids. The germline gives CDR1 DFQATT, CDR2 SNEGSKA (reference sequence). CDR3 nucleotide sequence: TGCAGTGCTAGTTTCGGGAGCCTTTATGGCTACACCTTC. As protein: CSASFGSLYGYTF.

This chain connects TRBV7-9 to TRBJ2-7, with D unclear. Judging by the DNA end, TRBJ2-1 fits better; the J call may be wrong. The CDR3 covers 14 residues. CDR1 and CDR2 (germline): SEHNR, FQNEAQ (reference sequence). Here the CDR3 DNA reads TGTGCCAGCAGCTTAGGGTACAGCCACAATGAGCAGTTCTTC. Encoded protein: CASSLGYSHNEQFF.

The CDR3 DNA is TGCGCCAGCAGCCAAGCGAGACCATATGGCTACACCTTC. It specifies CASSQARPYGYTF. This chain joins TRBV4-1 and TRBJ1-2; D is unresolved. The length of the CDR3 is 13 residues. V was clipped by 1 base and J by 5 bases, with 8 bases between them. Germline CDR1 and CDR2: MGHRA and YSYEKL.

The CDR3 DNA sequence: TGCGCCAGCAGTGCGGGGACAGGGGGCGAAAACGAGCAGTACTTC. Translated: CASSAGTGGENEQYF. This chain links TRBV10-2 with TRBJ2-7; 12 positions agree with TRBD1. Unmatched junction bases numbered 6, after V lost 4 bases and J lost 5 bases. Germline lookup yields CDR1 WSHSY and CDR2 SAAADI. The CDR3 is 15 amino acids.

For this clonotype: This could be a read error, since a much larger clone is one nucleotide away. The CDR3 end shows no conserved phenylalanine or tryptophan, and so a read error is likely. The rearrangement links TRBV20-1 to TRBJ2-7, with TRBD2 as a possible D gene (5 bases). Trimming removed 6 bases from V and 0 bases from J, with 18 bases in between. This CDR3 has 15 amino acids. In germline, CDR1 is DFQATT, CDR2 SNEGSKA (reference sequence). The CDR3 bases are TGCAGTGCCCGCGGTGGGGAGCATAGCTCCTACGAGCAGTACCTC. Translation: CSARGGEHSSYEQYL.

This clonotype was counted many times. This rearrangement joins TRBV2 to TRBJ2-2; 7 bases line up with TRBD2. CDR3 length: 13 amino acids. The junction had 2 bases not matched to a gene; V was cut back by 8 bases and J by 2 bases. Germline loops: CDR1 SNHLY, CDR2 FYNNEI. Written as DNA, the CDR3 is TGTGCCAGCCCTAGCGGAAACACCGGGGAGCTGTTTTTT. It translates to CASPSGNTGELFF.

The V call is TRBV15, the J call TRBJ1-6, with D uncertain. The CDR3 has 14 residues. Germline V lookup: CDR1 LNHNV, CDR2 YYDKDF (reference sequence). V lost 10 bases to trimming and J lost 7 bases, with 17 bases between them. CDR3 nucleotide sequence: TGTGCCAGCAGATCGGCAGGCCTCAATTCACCCCTCCACTTT. Protein product: CASRSAGLNSPLHF.

This chain connects TRBV20-1 to TRBJ2-3; 10 bases are a match to TRBD2. CDR1 is DFQATT and CDR2 is SNEGSKA in the germline V gene (reference sequence). The CDR3 runs to 18 residues. V lost 3 bases and J lost 0; bases outside the gene matches: 12. The DNA of the CDR3 is TGCAGTGCTAGTGTTCGGACTAGCGGACCCACTAGCACAGATACGCAGTATTTT. Translating gives CSASVRTSGPTSTDTQYF.

This chain joins TRBV29-1 and TRBJ2-6, with D possibly TRBD2 on 5 matching bases. Germline CDR1 SQVTM, CDR2 ANQGSEA. Trimming left V 8 bases short and J 2 bases short, with 7 bases between. The CDR3 length is 12 residues. The CDR3 here is CSLAAGANVLTF. The CDR3 region has the DNA TGCAGCCTAGCTGCTGGGGCCAACGTCCTGACTTTC.

This clonotype occurred many times. The V and J genes are TRBV6-1 and TRBJ1-3; possible D gene TRBD1, 5 bases. The germline V and J ends were trimmed by 0 bases and 1 base, with 13 bases remaining between them. The germline V gene has CDR1 MNHNS and CDR2 SASEGT. The CDR3 is 17 amino acids. This CDR3 is CASSEALGDESGNTIYF. In nucleotides, the CDR3 is TGTGCCAGCAGTGAAGCCTTGGGGGATGAATCTGGAAACACCATATATTTT.

This clonotype was seen repeatedly, ten times or more. The chain couples TRBV19 to TRBJ1-2; D is ambiguous. CDR3 length: 13 amino acids. Trimming left V 7 bases short and J 1 base short, with 10 bases between. Germline values: CDR1 LNHDA, CDR2 SQIVND (reference sequence). The CDR3 DNA is TGTGCCAGTACTCGGACGGATAACTATGGCTACACCTTC. This encodes CASTRTDNYGYTF. Full variable domain (rest looked up from reference TRBV19 and TRBJ1-2): DGGITQSPKYLFRKEGQNVTLSCEQNLNHDAMYWYRQDPGQGLRLIYYSQIVNDFQKGDIAEGYSVSREKKESFPLTVTSAQKNPTAFYLCASTRTDNYGYTFGSGTRLTVV.

The chain combines TRBV7-9 with TRBJ2-2; tentatively, D is TRBD1 or TRBD2 (5 bases each). V lost 6 bases and J lost 1, with 15 bases in between. The CDR3 has 16 amino acids. The germline V gene has CDR1 SEHNR and CDR2 FQNEAQ (reference sequence). The CDR3 nucleotides read TGTGCCAGCAGGCTTAGTGGGACCGAGAACACCGGGGAGCTGTTTTTT. Amino acids: CASRLSGTENTGELFF. The whole variable domain, remainder taken from reference TRBV7-9 and TRBJ2-2, is DTGVSQNPRHKITKRGQNVTFRCDPISEHNRLYWYRQTLGQGPEFLTYFQNEAQLEKSRLLSDRFSAERPKGSFSTLEIQRTEQGDSAMYLCASRLSGTENTGELFFGEGSRLTVL.

In its sample, this clonotype was seen a few times. The rearrangement joins TRBV4-3 to TRBJ1-2, with D unresolved. Trimming removed 0 bases from V and 3 bases from J, with 11 bases in between. CDR3 length: 15 amino acids. Germline V CDR1 and CDR2: LGHNA, YSLEER. The CDR3 region is CASSQDWVVDYGYTF. CDR3 DNA sequence: TGCGCCAGCAGCCAAGATTGGGTAGTCGACTATGGCTACACCTTC.

CDR3 residues: CASSVRGREETQYF. The CDR3 DNA sequence: TGTGCCAGCAGTGTCAGGGGGCGCGAGGAGACCCAGTACTTC. The rearrangement links TRBV6-2 or TRBV6-3 to TRBJ2-5; TRBD1 matches 8 bases. This CDR3 is built from 14 residues. CDR1 MNHEY and CDR2 SVGEGT come from the germline V gene. Trimming removed 5 bases from V and 5 bases from J; junction bases left unmatched: 7.

For this clonotype: A single base separates this from a much larger clone, so it may be a read error. The chain combines TRBV10-3 with TRBJ2-2; no definite D call. Germline CDR1 and CDR2: ENHRY and SYGVKD. The CDR3 extends over 15 amino acids. Trimming stripped 4 bases from V and 4 bases from J, with 13 bases between. The CDR3 coding sequence is TGTGCCATCAGTGGGAAAGACTCGAGCACCGGGGAGCTGTTTTTT. It specifies CAISGKDSSTGELFF.

Only a few counts were recorded for this clonotype. The CDR3 coding sequence is TGTGCCAGCAGCCGGGACATCGCCTACGAGCAGTACTTC. As protein: CASSRDIAYEQYF. V gene TRBV7-9 combines with J gene TRBJ2-7; D is perhaps TRBD1 (6 bases). The CDR3 has 13 amino acids. Germline loops: CDR1 SEHNR, CDR2 FQNEAQ (reference sequence). V shed 5 bases and J shed 2 bases, with 10 bases lying between them. Variable domain in full (rest from reference TRBV7-9 and TRBJ2-7): DTGVSQNPRHKITKRGQNVTFRCDPISEHNRLYWYRQTLGQGPEFLTYFQNEAQLEKSRLLSDRFSAERPKGSFSTLEIQRTEQGDSAMYLCASSRDIAYEQYFGPGTRLTVT.

Many counts were recorded for this clonotype. The CDR3, as DNA: TGCGCCAGCAGCCATCTGGGGACTGGGACTGAAGCTTTCTTT. It yields the protein CASSHLGTGTEAFF. The chain couples TRBV10-1 to TRBJ1-1, with D perhaps matching TRBD1 (5 bases). The CDR3 is 14 amino acids. CDR1 WNHNN and CDR2 SYGVQD come from the germline V gene (reference sequence). V was cut by 6 bases and J by 5 bases, with 16 bases left in between.

This clonotype was counted only a few times. The chain combines TRBV11-2 with TRBJ1-1, with 8 bases identical to TRBD1. The junction had 7 bases not matched to a gene; V was cut back by 5 bases and J by 2 bases. This CDR3 comprises 15 residues. Germline V gene data show CDR1 as SGHAT and CDR2 as FQNNGV. CDR3 residues: CASSRYRGENTEAFF. In DNA, the CDR3 is TGTGCCAGCAGCCGGTACAGGGGGGAAAACACTGAAGCTTTCTTT.

The chain joins TRBV4-2 to TRBJ2-5; either TRBD1 or TRBD2 may supply D (5 bases each). The CDR3 totals 14 residues. Germline values: CDR1 LGHNA, CDR2 YNFKEQ. Trimming removed 2 bases at V and 3 bases at J, with 10 bases between. The CDR3 is CASSQQWGKETQYF. CDR3 DNA: TGTGCCAGCAGCCAACAGTGGGGGAAAGAGACCCAGTACTTC.

With regard to this clonotype: A read error may be the cause here, since a much bigger clone is one base away. This chain uses TRBV12-3 or TRBV12-4 with TRBJ1-2; a weak D match, TRBD1 (5 bases). The CDR3 runs 12 residues. CDR3 loop: CASRLGDHGHTF. The CDR3 nucleotides are TGTGCCAGCAGGTTAGGGGATCATGGCCACACCTTC.

This clonotype was detected ten times or more. This chain connects TRBV19 to TRBJ1-1; unclear D gene. Trimming left V 7 bases short and J 1 base short, with 13 bases between. Germline CDR1 is LNHDA and CDR2 is SQIVND (reference sequence). The CDR3 is 14 amino acids. The CDR3 region is CASKISAANTEAFF. The CDR3, as DNA: TGTGCCAGTAAAATATCAGCAGCGAACACTGAAGCTTTCTTT.

This clonotype occurred many times. The chain recombines TRBV29-1 with TRBJ1-1, with a tentative D call TRBD1 (5 bases). Germline CDR1 is SQVTM and CDR2 is ANQGSEA. The V end was cut by 6 bases, the J end by 6 bases, with 17 bases between. The CDR3 sequence is 13 residues long. Written as DNA, the CDR3 is TGCAGCGTACCGGCGGGGGGGAGGCCTGAAGCTTTCTTT. Its protein is CSVPAGGRPEAFF.